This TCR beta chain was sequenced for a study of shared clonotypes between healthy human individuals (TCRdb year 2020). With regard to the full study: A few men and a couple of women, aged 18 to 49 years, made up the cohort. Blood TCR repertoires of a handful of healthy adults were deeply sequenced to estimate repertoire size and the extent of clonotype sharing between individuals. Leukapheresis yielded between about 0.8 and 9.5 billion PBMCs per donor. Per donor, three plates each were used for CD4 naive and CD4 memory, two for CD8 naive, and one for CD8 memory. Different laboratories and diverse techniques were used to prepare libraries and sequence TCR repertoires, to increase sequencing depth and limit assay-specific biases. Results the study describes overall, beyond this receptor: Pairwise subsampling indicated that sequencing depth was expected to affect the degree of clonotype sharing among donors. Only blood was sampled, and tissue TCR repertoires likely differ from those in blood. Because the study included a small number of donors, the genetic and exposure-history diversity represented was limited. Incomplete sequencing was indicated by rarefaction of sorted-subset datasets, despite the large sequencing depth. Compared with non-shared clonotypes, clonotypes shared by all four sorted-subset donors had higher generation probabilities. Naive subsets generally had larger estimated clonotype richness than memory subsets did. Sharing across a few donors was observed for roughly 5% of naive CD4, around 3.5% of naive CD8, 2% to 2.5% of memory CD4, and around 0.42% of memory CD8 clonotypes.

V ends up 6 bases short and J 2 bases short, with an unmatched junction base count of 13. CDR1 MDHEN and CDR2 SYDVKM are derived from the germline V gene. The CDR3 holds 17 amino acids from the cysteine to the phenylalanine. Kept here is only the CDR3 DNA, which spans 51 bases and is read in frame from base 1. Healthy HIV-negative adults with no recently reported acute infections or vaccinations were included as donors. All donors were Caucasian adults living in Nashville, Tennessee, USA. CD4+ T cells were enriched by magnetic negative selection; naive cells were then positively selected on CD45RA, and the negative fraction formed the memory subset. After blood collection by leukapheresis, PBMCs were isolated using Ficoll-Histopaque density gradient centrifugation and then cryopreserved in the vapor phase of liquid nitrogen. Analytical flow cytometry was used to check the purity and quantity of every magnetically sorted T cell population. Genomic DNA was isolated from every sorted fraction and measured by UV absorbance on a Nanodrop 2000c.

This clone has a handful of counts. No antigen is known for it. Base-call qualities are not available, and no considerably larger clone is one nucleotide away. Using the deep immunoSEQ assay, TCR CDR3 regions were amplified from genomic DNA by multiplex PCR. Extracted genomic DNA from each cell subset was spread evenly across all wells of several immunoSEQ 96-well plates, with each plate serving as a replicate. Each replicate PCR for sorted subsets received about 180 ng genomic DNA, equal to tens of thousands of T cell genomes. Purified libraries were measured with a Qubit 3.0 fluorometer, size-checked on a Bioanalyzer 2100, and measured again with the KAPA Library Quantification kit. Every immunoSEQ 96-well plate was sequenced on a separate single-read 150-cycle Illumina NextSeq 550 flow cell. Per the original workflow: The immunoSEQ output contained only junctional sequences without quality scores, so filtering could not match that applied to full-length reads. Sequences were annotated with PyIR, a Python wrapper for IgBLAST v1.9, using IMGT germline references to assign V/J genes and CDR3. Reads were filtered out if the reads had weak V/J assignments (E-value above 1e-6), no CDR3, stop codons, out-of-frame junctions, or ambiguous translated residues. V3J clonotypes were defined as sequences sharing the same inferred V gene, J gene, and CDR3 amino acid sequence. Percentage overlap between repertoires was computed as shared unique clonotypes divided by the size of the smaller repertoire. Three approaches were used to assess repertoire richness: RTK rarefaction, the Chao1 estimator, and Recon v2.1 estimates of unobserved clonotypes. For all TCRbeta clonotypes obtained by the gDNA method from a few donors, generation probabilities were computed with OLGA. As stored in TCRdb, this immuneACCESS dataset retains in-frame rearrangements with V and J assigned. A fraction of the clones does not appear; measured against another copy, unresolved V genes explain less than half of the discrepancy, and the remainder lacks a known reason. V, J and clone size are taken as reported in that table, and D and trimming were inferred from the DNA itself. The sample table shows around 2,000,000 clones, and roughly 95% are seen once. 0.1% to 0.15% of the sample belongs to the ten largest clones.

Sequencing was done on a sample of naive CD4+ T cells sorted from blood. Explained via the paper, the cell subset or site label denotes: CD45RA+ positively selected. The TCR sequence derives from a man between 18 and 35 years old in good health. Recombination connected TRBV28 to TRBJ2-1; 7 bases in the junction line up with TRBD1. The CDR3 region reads CASSFTPGTDAYNEQFF. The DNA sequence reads TGTGCCAGCAGCTTCACCCCCGGGACAGATGCCTACAATGAGCAGTTCTTC.